This T cell receptor (beta chain) stems from a study of early stage breast cancer tumors. Study summary: Of fewer than 20 invasive breast tumors, about a dozen were hormone receptor-positive, HER2-negative. General study results and limits: Tumor and normal breast were distinguished via blood comparison in most of the 16 patients.

Germline CDR1 reads SGHNT; CDR2 reads YYREEE (reference sequence). The CDR3 has 15 amino acids. V lost 0 bases, J lost 4 bases, and 11 bases lay in between. Repertoires were generated with immunoSEQ multiplex PCR, while TCRdb's copy carries only in-frame clones and drops some. The sample yields tens of thousands of clones, roughly 83% seen once. To note about this clone: The antigen remains unidentified.

The sample consisted of blood. This TCR derives from a person aged 50-59 years with breast cancer. The chain uses TRBV5-4 and TRBJ2-1, with a tentative D call TRBD1 (6 bases). This CDR3 is CASSLDPGQYNEQFF. CDR3 bases: TGTGCCAGCAGCTTGGACCCTGGACAGTACAATGAGCAGTTCTTC.